Presented here are 2 T cell receptor beta chains from one specimen sequenced in a study of T cells in Graves' hyperthyroidism and ophthalmopathy. Authors of the study amplified TCR beta CDR3 regions from RNA transcripts. Researchers ran a first-round RT-PCR on the TCR CDR3 using the HTBI primer set. Using its own MiXCR run on the multiplex PCR reads, TCRdb lists one record per CDR3 protein. The sample includes 350,000 to 400,000 distinct CDR3 sequences, about 15% of them seen just once. The specimen was blood. The receptor set was obtained from a woman in her 30s with Graves' hyperthyroidism.

This clonotype was observed many times. V usage is TRBV12-3 or TRBV12-4 and J usage is TRBJ2-2; D is possibly TRBD2 (5 bases). The CDR3 loop spans 14 amino acids. V lost 1 base, J lost 6 bases, and 9 bases lay in between. The CDR3 region is CASSLGERPGELFF. CDR3 nucleotides: TGTGCCAGCAGTTTAGGGGAGAGGCCCGGGGAGCTGTTTTTT.

This clonotype was observed many times. This chain connects TRBV3-1 to TRBJ2-7, with a weak D call TRBD2 (5 bases). The CDR3 consists of 14 residues. Trimming stripped 1 base from V and 6 bases from J, with 13 bases between. Germline V CDR1 and CDR2: LGHDT, YNNKEL (reference sequence). In nucleotides, the CDR3 is TGTGCCAGCAGCCAAGGTGGGAGTGATGGCGAGCAGTACTTC. Translation gives CASSQGGSDGEQYF.